This T cell receptor (beta chain) was profiled in a study of yellow fever vaccine responses in identical twins. Study-level points and caveats: Twins reportedly appeared to share part of their vaccine T cell response while keeping part individual.

This clonotype was observed a single time. As yet, its antigen is unknown. TCRdb re-derived calls from the RT-PCR reads in MiXCR, one entry per CDR3 protein. The table shows about 390 distinct CDR3 sequences, with more than 85% occurring only once. The V segment lost 0 bases and the J segment 2 bases; nucleotides outside the gene matches: 7. CDR3 length equals 16 residues. CDR1 is LGHNA and CDR2 is YSLEER in the germline V gene. The sample here was T cells from blood (PBMCs), unsorted or a sorted subset (not recorded which), taken before or after yellow fever vaccination (not recorded which). The receptor was derived from a woman under 30 who received the yellow fever vaccine. The chain is built from TRBV4-3 and TRBJ2-7; 7 bases are a match to TRBD1. The DNA of the CDR3 is TGCGCCAGCAGCCAAGATGGCAGGACAGGACCCTACGAGCAGTACTTC. It yields the protein CASSQDGRTGPYEQYF.